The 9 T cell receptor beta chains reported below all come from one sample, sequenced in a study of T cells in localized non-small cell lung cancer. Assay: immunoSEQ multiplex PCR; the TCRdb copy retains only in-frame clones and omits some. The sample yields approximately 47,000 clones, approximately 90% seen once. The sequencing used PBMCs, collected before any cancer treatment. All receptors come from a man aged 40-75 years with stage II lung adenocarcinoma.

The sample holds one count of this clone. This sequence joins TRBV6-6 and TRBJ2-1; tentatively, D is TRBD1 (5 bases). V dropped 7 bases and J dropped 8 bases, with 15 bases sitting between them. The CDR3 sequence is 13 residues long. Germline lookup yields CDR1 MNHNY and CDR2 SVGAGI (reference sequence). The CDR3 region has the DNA TGTGCCAGCAAACCAGGGATGGGCGATGAGCAGTTCTTC. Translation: CASKPGMGDEQFF.

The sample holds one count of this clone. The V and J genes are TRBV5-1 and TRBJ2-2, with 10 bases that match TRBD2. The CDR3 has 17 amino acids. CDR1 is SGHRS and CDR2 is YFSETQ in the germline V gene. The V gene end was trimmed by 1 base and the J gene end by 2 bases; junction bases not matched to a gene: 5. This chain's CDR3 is CASSLRAGGRNTGELFF. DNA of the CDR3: TGCGCCAGCAGCTTGAGAGCGGGGGGGCGAAACACCGGGGAGCTGTTTTTT. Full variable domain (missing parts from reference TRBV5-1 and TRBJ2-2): KAGVTQTPRYLIKTRGQQVTLSCSPISGHRSVSWYQQTPGQGLQFLFEYFSETQRNKGNFPGRFSGRQFSNSRSEMNVSTLELGDSALYLCASSLRAGGRNTGELFFGEGSRLTVL.

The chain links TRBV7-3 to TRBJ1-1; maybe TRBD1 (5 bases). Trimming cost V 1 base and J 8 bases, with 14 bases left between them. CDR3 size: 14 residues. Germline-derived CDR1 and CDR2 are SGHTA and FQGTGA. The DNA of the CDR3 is TGTGCCAGCAGCTTAATGGGGCCTAAGATGGAAGCTTTCTTT. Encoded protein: CASSLMGPKMEAFF.

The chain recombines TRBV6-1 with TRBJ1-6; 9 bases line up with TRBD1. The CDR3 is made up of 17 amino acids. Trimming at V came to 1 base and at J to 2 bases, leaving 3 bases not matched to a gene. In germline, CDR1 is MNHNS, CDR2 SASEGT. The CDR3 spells CASSEEDRGPYNSPLHF. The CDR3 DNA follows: TGTGCCAGCAGTGAAGAGGACAGGGGCCCCTATAATTCACCCCTCCACTTT.

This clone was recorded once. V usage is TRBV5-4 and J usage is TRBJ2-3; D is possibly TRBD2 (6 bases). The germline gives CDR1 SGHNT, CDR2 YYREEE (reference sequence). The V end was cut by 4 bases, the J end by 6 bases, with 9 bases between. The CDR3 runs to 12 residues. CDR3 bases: TGTGCCAGCAGCCCCCGGGGGGATACGCAGTATTTT. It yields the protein CASSPRGDTQYF.

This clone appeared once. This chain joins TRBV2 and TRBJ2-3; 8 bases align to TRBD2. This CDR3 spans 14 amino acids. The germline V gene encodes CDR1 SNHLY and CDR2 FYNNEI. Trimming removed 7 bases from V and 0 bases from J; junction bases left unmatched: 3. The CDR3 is CASIRGGSTDTQYF. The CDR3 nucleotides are TGTGCCAGCATCCGGGGGGGTAGCACAGATACGCAGTATTTT.

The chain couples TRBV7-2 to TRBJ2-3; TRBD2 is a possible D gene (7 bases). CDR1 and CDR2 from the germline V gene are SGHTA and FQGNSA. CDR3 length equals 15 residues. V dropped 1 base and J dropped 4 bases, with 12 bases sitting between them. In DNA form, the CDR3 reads TGTGCCAGCAGCTTAGTTGGGGGGGCCGCAGATACGCAGTATTTT. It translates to CASSLVGGAADTQYF.

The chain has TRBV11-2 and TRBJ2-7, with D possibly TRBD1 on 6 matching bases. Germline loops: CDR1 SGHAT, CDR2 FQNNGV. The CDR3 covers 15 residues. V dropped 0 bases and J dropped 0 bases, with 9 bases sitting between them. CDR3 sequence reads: CASSLEGRGSYEQYV. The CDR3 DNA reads TGTGCCAGCAGCTTAGAGGGCAGGGGCTCCTACGAGCAGTACGTC.

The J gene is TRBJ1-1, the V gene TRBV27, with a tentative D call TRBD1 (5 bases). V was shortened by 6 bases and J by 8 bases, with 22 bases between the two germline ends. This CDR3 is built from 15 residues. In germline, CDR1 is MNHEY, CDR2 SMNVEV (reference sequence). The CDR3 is CASRPLVNNPGEAFF. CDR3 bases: TGTGCCAGCAGGCCTTTAGTGAACAACCCAGGGGAAGCTTTCTTT.